This T cell receptor beta chain appears in the sequencing data of a study of blood T cells in healthy people across ages. A second PCR of 7 to 11 cycles used a sample-barcoded 5' primer and a J-beta primer mix. One entry per CDR3 protein results from TCRdb running MiXCR on the 5' RACE reads. The sample has more than 750,000 distinct CDR3 sequences; 29% are singletons. These data are also associated with another study on T cells of mothers and their children. That report adds: The TCR beta CDR3 read count exceeded 10 million for each mother and was some 2.7 million for each child.

The origin of this receptor is a woman aged 40 to 50 in good health. The sequencing input was blood.

CDR3 region: CASSQAVTAPRSSPLHF. DNA of the CDR3: TGTGCCAGCAGCCAAGCGGTGACAGCTCCCCGTTCGTCACCCCTCCACTTT. The V and J genes are TRBV3-1 and TRBJ1-6; tentatively, D is TRBD1 (5 bases). The ends were cut back, 1 base at V and 10 bases at J, with 20 bases in the middle. This CDR3 contains 17 residues. Germline V lookup: CDR1 LGHDT, CDR2 YNNKEL (reference sequence). The full variable domain, its missing parts supplied by reference TRBV3-1 and TRBJ1-6, is DTAVSQTPKYLVTQMGNDKSIKCEQNLGHDTMYWYKQDSKKFLKIMFSYNNKELIINETVPNRFSPKSPDKAHLNLHINSLELGDSAVYFCASSQAVTAPRSSPLHFGNGTRLTVT.